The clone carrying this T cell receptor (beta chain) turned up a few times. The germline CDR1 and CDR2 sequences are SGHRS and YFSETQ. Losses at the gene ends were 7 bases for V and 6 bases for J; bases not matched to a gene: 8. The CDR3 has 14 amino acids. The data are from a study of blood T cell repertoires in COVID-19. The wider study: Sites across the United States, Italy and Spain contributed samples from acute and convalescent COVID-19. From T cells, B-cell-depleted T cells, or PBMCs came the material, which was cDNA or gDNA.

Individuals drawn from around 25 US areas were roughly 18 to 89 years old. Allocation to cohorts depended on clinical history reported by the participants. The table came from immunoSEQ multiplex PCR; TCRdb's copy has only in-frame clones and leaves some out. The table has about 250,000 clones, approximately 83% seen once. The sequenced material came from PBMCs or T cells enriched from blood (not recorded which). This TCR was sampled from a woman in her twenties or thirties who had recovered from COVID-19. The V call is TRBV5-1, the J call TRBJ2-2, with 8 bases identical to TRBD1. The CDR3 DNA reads TGCGCCAGCTCAGGACAGGGATTGGCCGGGGAGCTGTTTTTT. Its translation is CASSGQGLAGELFF.